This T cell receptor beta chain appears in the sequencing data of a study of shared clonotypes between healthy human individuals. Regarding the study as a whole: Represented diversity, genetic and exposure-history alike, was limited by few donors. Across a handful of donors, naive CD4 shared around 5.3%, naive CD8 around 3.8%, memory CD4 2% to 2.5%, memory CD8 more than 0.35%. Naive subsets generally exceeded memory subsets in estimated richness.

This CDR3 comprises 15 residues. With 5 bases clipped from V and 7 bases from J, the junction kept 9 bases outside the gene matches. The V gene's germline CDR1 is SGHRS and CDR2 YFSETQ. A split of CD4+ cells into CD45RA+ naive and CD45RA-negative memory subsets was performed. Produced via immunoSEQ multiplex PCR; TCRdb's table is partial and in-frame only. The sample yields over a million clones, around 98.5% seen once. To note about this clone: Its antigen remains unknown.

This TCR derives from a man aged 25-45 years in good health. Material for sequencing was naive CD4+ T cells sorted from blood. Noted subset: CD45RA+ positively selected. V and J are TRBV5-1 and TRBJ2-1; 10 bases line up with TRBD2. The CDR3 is CASSKAGGPGNEQFF. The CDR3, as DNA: TGCGCCAGCAGTAAAGCGGGAGGGCCAGGGAATGAGCAGTTCTTC. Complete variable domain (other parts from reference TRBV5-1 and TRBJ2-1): KAGVTQTPRYLIKTRGQQVTLSCSPISGHRSVSWYQQTPGQGLQFLFEYFSETQRNKGNFPGRFSGRQFSNSRSEMNVSTLELGDSALYLCASSKAGGPGNEQFFGPGTRLTVL.